Listed below are T cell receptor beta chains from one sample, sequenced in a study of T cells after yellow fever vaccination. MiXCR, run by TCRdb on the 5' RACE reads, gives a single entry per CDR3 protein. The data show some 63,000 distinct CDR3 sequences, 6% to 7.5% seen once. Sequenced material: CD8+ T cells sorted from PBMCs, taken 15 days after the yellow fever booster vaccination. These receptors all stem from a man aged 25 to 40 who received the YFV17D yellow fever vaccine. CDR3s include the opening cysteine and the closing phenylalanine or tryptophan. A D gene is named only where the DNA matches it firmly. Clone size is given for some rows only: seen once, a few or many times, or a class if the clone is expanded.

V gene,clone size,D gene,J gene,CDR3 DNA,CDR3 protein
TRBV20-1,few,.,TRBJ2-3,TGCAGTGCTAGTGACCGGGACACCCTTAATCCCACAGATACGCAGTATTTT,CSASDRDTLNPTDTQYF
TRBV9,many,.,TRBJ2-1,TGTGCCAGCAGCGTAGAGGCCGCCCTAGCGCGGAACAATGAGCAGTTCTTC,CASSVEAALARNNEQFF
TRBV20-1,many,TRBD2,TRBJ2-1,TGCAGTGCTAACCCAGCGGGGGACTCCTACAATGAGCAGTTCTTC,CSANPAGDSYNEQFF
TRBV7-9,few,.,TRBJ1-2,TGTGCCAGCAGCTCCTCAGGGACCAACTATGGCTACACCTTC,CASSSSGTNYGYTF
TRBV20-1,many,TRBD1,TRBJ2-5,TGCAGTGCTGAGGGCGGGACAGGCCAAGAGACCCAGTACTTC,CSAEGGTGQETQYF
TRBV29-1,many,TRBD2,TRBJ2-1,TGCAGCGTTCCGGGACTAGCGGACTACAATGAGCAGTTCTTC,CSVPGLADYNEQFF
TRBV30,.,.,TRBJ2-1,TGTGCCTGGAGTTTAGCTGGACAGAATGAGCAGTTCTTC,CAWSLAGQNEQFF
TRBV29-1,many,TRBD2,TRBJ2-7,TGCAGCGTGGGACTAGCGGGAGGGCCCCACGAGCAGTACTTC,CSVGLAGGPHEQYF
TRBV4-3,many,.,TRBJ2-5,TGCGCCAGCAGCCAAGGGCTCTATGACAGGACCCAAGAGACCCAGTACTTC,CASSQGLYDRTQETQYF
TRBV7-2,.,.,TRBJ2-7,TGTGCCAGCAGCTTAGCGGGAATGGGGTACGAGCAGTACTTC,CASSLAGMGYEQYF
TRBV29-1,.,.,TRBJ1-2,TGCAGCGGAATTGGGGCGGGCGGCTACACCTTC,CSGIGAGGYTF
TRBV20-1,many,.,TRBJ2-7,TGCAGTGCTAGAGTAGGCCGGAGCTCCTACGAGCAGTACTTC,CSARVGRSSYEQYF
TRBV6-1,many,.,TRBJ1-1,TGTGCCAGCAGGGCTGGGAGAGGCACTGAAGCTTTCTTT,CASRAGRGTEAFF
TRBV29-1,many,TRBD1,TRBJ2-7,TGCAGCGCGAAGACAGGGACAACCTACGAGCAGTACTTC,CSAKTGTTYEQYF
TRBV19,few,.,TRBJ2-2,TGTGCCAGTTCGGACTACCGCCTGAACACCGGGGAGCTGTTTTTT,CASSDYRLNTGELFF
TRBV7-9,many,TRBD2,TRBJ2-7,TGTGCCAGCAGCTTAAGCGGGAGGGCCGGTTCCTACGAGCAGTACTTC,CASSLSGRAGSYEQYF
TRBV29-1,many,.,TRBJ2-1,TGCAGCGTTGGATCGGGGGGCAGGGAGTTGATAATAGGGTATGGCGAGCAGTTCTTC,CSVGSGGRELIIGYGEQFF
TRBV6-2/TRBV6-3,many,.,TRBJ1-1,TGTGCCAGCAGTTACGACGGGAACCGGGCTTTCTTT,CASSYDGNRAFF
TRBV7-8,many,.,TRBJ2-1,TGTGCCAGCAGGTTTTCACCCAATGAGCAGTTCTTC,CASRFSPNEQFF
TRBV29-1,few,.,TRBJ1-2,TGCAGCGCGGATTTTACCACCGGCTATGGCTACACCTTC,CSADFTTGYGYTF
TRBV7-2,many,TRBD2,TRBJ2-1,TGTGCCAGCAGCTTAGAGGGACTAGCGGGAGATGAGCAGTTCTTC,CASSLEGLAGDEQFF